This T cell receptor (beta chain) stems from a study of T-cell memory formation after mild COVID-19. The germline V gene encodes CDR1 SGDLS and CDR2 YYNGEE. The CDR3 spans 14 residues. Trimming left V 4 bases short and J 3 bases short, with 12 bases between. Each CDR3 protein gets one entry after TCRdb re-called the 5' RACE reads with MiXCR. The data hold over 12,000 distinct CDR3 sequences, with about 20% observed a single time. This clonotype was seen ten or more times. The chain uses TRBV9 and TRBJ2-3; D may be TRBD1 (5 bases). The specimen was PBMCs or a T cell subset sorted from them (not recorded which). The source of this sequence is an adult woman who had mild COVID-19 (a few samples of this study predate the infection). Cell type and time point are not known. For the CDR3, the DNA is TGTGCCAGCAGCTTAGGGGTTTTGACAGATACGCAGTATTTT. This translates into CASSLGVLTDTQYF.